What follows describes a single T cell receptor (beta chain). Trimming removed 8 bases at V and 1 base at J, with 22 bases between. Germline CDR1 WNHNN, CDR2 SYGVQD (reference sequence). The CDR3 is 17 amino acids. Study processing details: Counts of nucleated cells, estimated from reference gene primer amplification, were obtained. Data came from immunoSEQ multiplex PCR; TCRdb stores just in-frame clones and leaves some out. V, J and clone size derive from that table, while D and trimming were established from the DNA sequence. The sample records around 75,000 clones, 75% to 85% being singletons. These data are taken from a study of blood T cell repertoires in COVID-19. For the study at large: Acute and convalescent COVID-19 specimens originated in the United States, Italy and Spain.

Material for sequencing was peripheral blood. The genes are TRBV10-1 and TRBJ2-3; the D gene is possibly TRBD2 (5 bases). This TCR was sampled from a woman over 75 with active or convalescent COVID-19. CDR3 nucleotides: TGCGCCAGCGGAAGCCCTTATTTGTCCGGGGGCACAGATACGCAGTATTTT. It codes for CASGSPYLSGGTDTQYF.